These T cell receptor beta chains were read from a single sample in a study of OX40 agonist ivuxolimab in advanced cancers. The assay was immunoSEQ multiplex PCR, and TCRdb's table has in-frame clones only and misses some. The table lists about 64,000 clones, more than 75% of them singletons, with about 3% in the top ten. The sample consisted of CD4+ or CD8+ T cells sorted from blood, taken in a trial of the OX40 agonist ivuxolimab. The source of these receptors is an adult with an advanced solid tumor such as melanoma, head and neck, liver or kidney cancer. Each CDR3 is given with its conserved first and last residue. D genes are given only for firm matches. Size tells how often a clone was seen (once, few, many) or the class of an expanded clone, and some rows leave it out.

d_call: TRBD2
v_call: TRBV7-6
clone_size: few
j_call: TRBJ2-5
cdr3_nt: TGTGCCAGCAGCCCGGGACTACAAGAGACCCAGTACTTC
cdr3_aa: CASSPGLQETQYF

d_call: .
v_call: TRBV5-1
clone_size: .
j_call: TRBJ1-5
cdr3_nt: TGCGCCAGCAGCTTGGGGGACAACCATAGCAATCAGCCCCAGCATTTT
cdr3_aa: CASSLGDNHSNQPQHF

d_call: .
v_call: TRBV5-1
clone_size: .
j_call: TRBJ2-2
cdr3_nt: TGCGCCAGCAGCTTGGCGGGGGCCCACCTCACCGGGGAGCTGTTTTTT
cdr3_aa: CASSLAGAHLTGELFF

d_call: TRBD1
v_call: TRBV7-2
clone_size: .
j_call: TRBJ2-7
cdr3_nt: TGTGCCAGCAGCTTAGAGACAGGGGGCGAGCAGTACTTC
cdr3_aa: CASSLETGGEQYF

d_call: .
v_call: TRBV5-1
clone_size: .
j_call: TRBJ2-3
cdr3_nt: TGCGCCAGCAGCCAAAGGACGGGTGCGGATACGCAGTATTTT
cdr3_aa: CASSQRTGADTQYF

d_call: .
v_call: TRBV7-3
clone_size: once
j_call: TRBJ2-5
cdr3_nt: TGTGCCAGCAGCCCGGTCTACGGGGGGCCCGAGACCCAGTACTTC
cdr3_aa: CASSPVYGGPETQYF

d_call: TRBD1
v_call: TRBV30
clone_size: .
j_call: TRBJ2-6
cdr3_nt: TGTGCCTGGAGGCTTAGACAGGGGGCGCGAGGGGCCAACGTCCTGACTTTC
cdr3_aa: CAWRLRQGARGANVLTF

d_call: TRBD2
v_call: TRBV28
clone_size: .
j_call: TRBJ2-3
cdr3_nt: TGTGCCAGCAGTTCCTCACTAGCGGGGAGCACAGATACGCAGTATTTT
cdr3_aa: CASSSSLAGSTDTQYF

d_call: TRBD1
v_call: TRBV19
clone_size: few
j_call: TRBJ1-4
cdr3_nt: TGTGCCAGTAGAGCCCGGGACAGGGGCCCAACTAATGAAAAACTGTTTTTT
cdr3_aa: CASRARDRGPTNEKLFF

d_call: .
v_call: TRBV4-1
clone_size: .
j_call: TRBJ2-7
cdr3_nt: TGCGCCAGCAGCCCCCTACTACCGGGGGCCGCCCACTACGAGCAGTACTTC
cdr3_aa: CASSPLLPGAAHYEQYF

d_call: TRBD1
v_call: TRBV9
clone_size: .
j_call: TRBJ1-4
cdr3_nt: TGTGCCAGCAGCGTGGGGACAGGGGTTAATGAAAAACTGTTTTTT
cdr3_aa: CASSVGTGVNEKLFF

d_call: .
v_call: TRBV7-2
clone_size: .
j_call: TRBJ2-7
cdr3_nt: TGTGCCAGCAGCTTAGGGGGACGCTTCTACGAGCAGTACTTC
cdr3_aa: CASSLGGRFYEQYF

d_call: TRBD1
v_call: TRBV6-6
clone_size: .
j_call: TRBJ2-7
cdr3_nt: TGTGCCAGCAGTTCAACTTTTCAGGGGGCCAACGAGCAGTACTTC
cdr3_aa: CASSSTFQGANEQYF

d_call: TRBD2
v_call: TRBV27
clone_size: once
j_call: TRBJ2-5
cdr3_nt: TGTGCCAGCCTCCCCGGGGGGCGGGAGGGCCTAGAGACCCAGTACTTC
cdr3_aa: CASLPGGREGLETQYF

d_call: TRBD1
v_call: TRBV10-1
clone_size: .
j_call: TRBJ2-2
cdr3_nt: TGCGCCAGCAGGTTTCCGGGACAGGGGAACACCGGGGAGCTGTTTTTT
cdr3_aa: CASRFPGQGNTGELFF

d_call: .
v_call: TRBV11-3
clone_size: .
j_call: TRBJ1-1
cdr3_nt: TGTGCCAGCAGCTTAAATTCAGTGAACACTGAAGCTTTCTTT
cdr3_aa: CASSLNSVNTEAFF

d_call: .
v_call: TRBV30
clone_size: .
j_call: TRBJ1-2
cdr3_nt: TGTGCCTGGATCGGCCAGACCTATGGCTACACCTTC
cdr3_aa: CAWIGQTYGYTF

d_call: TRBD2
v_call: TRBV19
clone_size: .
j_call: TRBJ2-5
cdr3_nt: TGTGCCAGTAGCCCGGGACTAGCGGGAGGTGGAGAGACCCAGTACTTC
cdr3_aa: CASSPGLAGGGETQYF

d_call: .
v_call: TRBV9
clone_size: .
j_call: TRBJ1-1
cdr3_nt: TGTGCCAGCAGCGTGTCAGGGGTTTGGGACACTGAAGCTTTCTTT
cdr3_aa: CASSVSGVWDTEAFF

d_call: TRBD2
v_call: TRBV5-4
clone_size: .
j_call: TRBJ2-2
cdr3_nt: TGTGCCAGCAGTTCCGGGACTAGCGGTACCGGGGAGCTGTTTTTT
cdr3_aa: CASSSGTSGTGELFF

d_call: TRBD2
v_call: TRBV29-1
clone_size: .
j_call: TRBJ2-3
cdr3_nt: TGCAGCGCAAACGCCGGGACTAGCGGATCCTGGGGGCCAGATACGCAGTATTTT
cdr3_aa: CSANAGTSGSWGPDTQYF

d_call: .
v_call: TRBV5-6
clone_size: .
j_call: TRBJ1-4
cdr3_nt: TGTGCCAGCAGCGAAACGGGGGGATCAACTAATGAAAAACTGTTTTTT
cdr3_aa: CASSETGGSTNEKLFF

d_call: TRBD1
v_call: TRBV28
clone_size: .
j_call: TRBJ1-3
cdr3_nt: TGTGCCAGCAGAACAGGGGGCGGAAACACCATATATTTT
cdr3_aa: CASRTGGGNTIYF

d_call: .
v_call: TRBV5-4
clone_size: .
j_call: TRBJ1-4
cdr3_nt: TGTGCCAGCAGCGTGGACGGTCGAAATGAAAAACTGTTTTTT
cdr3_aa: CASSVDGRNEKLFF

d_call: .
v_call: TRBV7-3
clone_size: few
j_call: TRBJ1-1
cdr3_nt: TGTGCCAGCAGCTCCATAGCGGGGAACACTGAAGCTTTCTTT
cdr3_aa: CASSSIAGNTEAFF

d_call: .
v_call: TRBV11-2
clone_size: .
j_call: TRBJ2-7
cdr3_nt: TGTGCCAGCAGCCCATCGGTCCAGAACTACGAGCAGTACTTC
cdr3_aa: CASSPSVQNYEQYF

d_call: .
v_call: TRBV19
clone_size: .
j_call: TRBJ1-2
cdr3_nt: TGTGCCAGTAGTATAGATAAAGGGACGGAAAACTATGGCTACACCTTC
cdr3_aa: CASSIDKGTENYGYTF

d_call: TRBD1
v_call: TRBV30
clone_size: once
j_call: TRBJ1-2
cdr3_nt: TGTGCCTATCCGGGACAGGGGTACTATGGCTACACCTTC
cdr3_aa: CAYPGQGYYGYTF

d_call: TRBD2
v_call: TRBV11-3
clone_size: .
j_call: TRBJ2-1
cdr3_nt: TGTGCCAGCAGCTTAGAGGGAGGGGATGAGCAGTTCTTC
cdr3_aa: CASSLEGGDEQFF